The entry that follows covers one T cell receptor beta chain sequence. This sample was taken from a study of blood T cell repertoires in COVID-19. Study-level background: The cDNA or gDNA used as material had been derived from T cells, B-cell-depleted T cells, or PBMCs.

The V end was cut by 3 bases, the J end by 6 bases, with 9 bases between. The CDR3 loop spans 12 amino acids. Germline V gives CDR1 DFQATT, CDR2 SNEGSKA (reference sequence). The assay was immunoSEQ multiplex PCR, and TCRdb's table has in-frame clones only and misses some. This sample carries 150,000 or so clones, approximately 90% of them seen once, and the ten largest clones take 10%. Input material: peripheral blood. The chain uses TRBV20-1 and TRBJ2-1; weak D call: TRBD2 (5 bases). This TCR was recovered from a woman in her sixties or seventies with COVID-19, enrolled during active disease. The CDR3 bases are TGCAGTGCTAGTTTGCGGGTCAATGAGCAGTTCTTC. As protein: CSASLRVNEQFF.